A single sample is the source of the 4 T cell receptor beta chains below, sequenced in a study of blood T cell repertoires in COVID-19. Generated by immunoSEQ multiplex PCR, the TCRdb table keeps only in-frame clones and is missing some. The table includes 150,000 to 200,000 clones, roughly four fifths detected once. Input material: peripheral blood. These receptors were obtained from a woman aged 25 to 39 with acute or convalescent COVID-19.

The table lists this clone with a few counts. The chain combines TRBV6-1 with TRBJ1-6, with TRBD1 matching 8 bases. The CDR3 runs to 16 residues. The V segment lost 3 bases and the J segment 7 bases; nucleotides outside the gene matches: 8. From germline, CDR1 is MNHNS and CDR2 SASEGT. The CDR3 nucleotides read TGTGCCAGCAGTGAGGAGACAGGGGTTGGGAATTCACCCCTCCACTTT. It yields the protein CASSEETGVGNSPLHF.

The chain couples TRBV5-6 to TRBJ1-3; 7 nucleotides match TRBD1. Trimming at V came to 6 bases and at J to 4 bases, leaving 10 bases not matched to a gene. CDR3 length: 15 amino acids. Germline-derived CDR1 and CDR2 are SGHDT and YYEEEE. For the CDR3, the DNA is TGTGCCAGCAACCCAAAACAGGGGTACGGAAACACCATATATTTT. This gives the protein CASNPKQGYGNTIYF.

This clone appeared a few times. The chain joins TRBV5-5 to TRBJ1-6; maybe TRBD1 (6 bases). The CDR3 is made up of 15 amino acids. Looked up from germline, CDR1 is SGHKS and CDR2 is YYEKEE (reference sequence). V dropped 0 bases and J dropped 9 bases, with 13 bases sitting between them. The DNA of the CDR3 is TGTGCCAGCAGCTTGGGGTCAGGGGTAGGTTCACCCCTCCACTTT. It yields the protein CASSLGSGVGSPLHF.

This rearrangement joins TRBV7-8 to TRBJ1-2, with no clear D. This CDR3 is 12 amino acids long. Germline V gene sequence: CDR1 SGHVS, CDR2 FQNEAQ. Trimming stripped 1 base from V and 7 bases from J, with 7 bases between. CDR3 bases: TGTGCCAGCAGCTTAGGGGCGGGTGGCTACACCTTC. It is translated as CASSLGAGGYTF.